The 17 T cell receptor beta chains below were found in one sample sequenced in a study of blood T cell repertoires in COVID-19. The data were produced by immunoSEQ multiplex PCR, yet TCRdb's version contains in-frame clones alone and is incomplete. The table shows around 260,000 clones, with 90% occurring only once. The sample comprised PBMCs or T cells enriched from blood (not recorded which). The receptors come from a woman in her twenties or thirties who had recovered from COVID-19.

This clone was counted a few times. CDR3 sequence reads: CASTDRRNSNQPQHF. The CDR3 DNA reads as TGTGCCAGCACGGACAGGCGGAATAGCAATCAGCCCCAGCATTTT. The genes are TRBV19 and TRBJ1-5; 7 bases match TRBD1. CDR1 and CDR2 from the germline V gene are LNHDA and SQIVND (reference sequence). Trimming at V came to 9 bases and at J to 0 bases, leaving 8 bases not matched to a gene. This CDR3 has 15 residues.

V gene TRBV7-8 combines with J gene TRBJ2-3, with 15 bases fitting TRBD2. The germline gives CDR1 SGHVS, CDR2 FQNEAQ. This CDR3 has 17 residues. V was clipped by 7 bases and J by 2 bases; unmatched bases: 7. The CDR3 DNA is TGTGCCAGCACCTTTGGACTAGCGGGAGGGCTCACAGATACGCAGTATTTT. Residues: CASTFGLAGGLTDTQYF.

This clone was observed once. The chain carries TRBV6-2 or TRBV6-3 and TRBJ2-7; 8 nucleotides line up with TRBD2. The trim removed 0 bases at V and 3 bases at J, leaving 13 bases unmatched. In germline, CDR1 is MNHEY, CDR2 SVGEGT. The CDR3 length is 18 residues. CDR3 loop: CASSYSLGSGSDFYEQYF. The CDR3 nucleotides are TGTGCCAGCAGTTACTCTCTGGGAAGCGGGAGCGACTTCTACGAGCAGTACTTC.

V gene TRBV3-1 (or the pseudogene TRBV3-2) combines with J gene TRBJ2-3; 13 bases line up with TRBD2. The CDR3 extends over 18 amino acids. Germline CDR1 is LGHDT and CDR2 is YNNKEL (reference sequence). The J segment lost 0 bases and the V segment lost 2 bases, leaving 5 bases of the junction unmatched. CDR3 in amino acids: CASSQRRLAGGSTDTQYF. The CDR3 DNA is TGTGCCAGCAGCCAACGAAGACTAGCGGGAGGAAGCACAGATACGCAGTATTTT.

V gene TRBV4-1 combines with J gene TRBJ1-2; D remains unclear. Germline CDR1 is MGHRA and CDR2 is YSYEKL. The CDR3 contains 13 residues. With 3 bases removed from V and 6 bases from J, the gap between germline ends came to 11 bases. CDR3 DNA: TGCGCCAGCAGCCACCCCGGAGGCAATGGCTACACCTTC. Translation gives CASSHPGGNGYTF.

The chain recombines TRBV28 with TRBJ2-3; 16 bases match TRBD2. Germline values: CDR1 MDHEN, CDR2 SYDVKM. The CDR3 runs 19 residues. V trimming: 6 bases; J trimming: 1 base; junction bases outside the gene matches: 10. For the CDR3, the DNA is TGTGCCAGCAGCCGGGGACTAGCGGGAGGGTACTCTCGCACAGATACGCAGTATTTT. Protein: CASSRGLAGGYSRTDTQYF. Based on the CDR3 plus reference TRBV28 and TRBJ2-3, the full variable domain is DVKVTQSSRYLVKRTGEKVFLECVQDMDHENMFWYRQDPGLGLRLIYFSYDVKMKEKGDIPEGYSVSREKKERFSLILESASTNQTSMYLCASSRGLAGGYSRTDTQYFGPGTRLTVL.

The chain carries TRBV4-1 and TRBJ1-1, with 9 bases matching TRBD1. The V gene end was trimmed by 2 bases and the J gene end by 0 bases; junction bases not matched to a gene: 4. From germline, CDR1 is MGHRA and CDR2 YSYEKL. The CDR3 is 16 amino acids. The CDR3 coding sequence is TGCGCCAGCAGCCAAAACCGGGACAGGGTGAACACTGAAGCTTTCTTT. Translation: CASSQNRDRVNTEAFF.

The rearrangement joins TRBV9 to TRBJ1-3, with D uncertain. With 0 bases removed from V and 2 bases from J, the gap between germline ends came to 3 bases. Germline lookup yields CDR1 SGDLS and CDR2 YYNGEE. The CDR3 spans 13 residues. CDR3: CASSVEPGNTIYF. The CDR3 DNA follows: TGTGCCAGCAGCGTAGAGCCTGGAAACACCATATATTTT.

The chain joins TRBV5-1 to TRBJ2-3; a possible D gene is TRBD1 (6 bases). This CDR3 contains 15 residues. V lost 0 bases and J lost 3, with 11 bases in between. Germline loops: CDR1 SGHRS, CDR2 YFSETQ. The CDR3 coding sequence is TGCGCCAGCAGCTTGGATCTGGGGGCTACAGATACGCAGTATTTT. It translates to CASSLDLGATDTQYF.

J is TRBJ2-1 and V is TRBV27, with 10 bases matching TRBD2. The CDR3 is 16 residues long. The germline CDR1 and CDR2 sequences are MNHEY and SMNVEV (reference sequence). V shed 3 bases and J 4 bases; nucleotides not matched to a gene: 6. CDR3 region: CASSFLLAGDYNEQFF. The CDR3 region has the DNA TGTGCCAGCAGTTTTCTTCTAGCGGGAGATTACAATGAGCAGTTCTTC.

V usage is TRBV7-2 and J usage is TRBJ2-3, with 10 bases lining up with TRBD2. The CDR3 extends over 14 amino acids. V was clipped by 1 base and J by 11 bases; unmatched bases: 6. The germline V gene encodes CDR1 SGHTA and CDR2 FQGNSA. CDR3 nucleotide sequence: TGTGCCAGCAGCTTAGGGTGGACTAGCGGTGGGCAGTATTTT. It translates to CASSLGWTSGGQYF. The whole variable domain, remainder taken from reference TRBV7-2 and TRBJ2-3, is GAGVSQSPSNKVTEKGKDVELRCDPISGHTALYWYRQSLGQGLEFLIYFQGNSAPDKSGLPSDRFSAERTGGSVSTLTIQRTQQEDSAVYLCASSLGWTSGGQYFGPGTRLTVL.

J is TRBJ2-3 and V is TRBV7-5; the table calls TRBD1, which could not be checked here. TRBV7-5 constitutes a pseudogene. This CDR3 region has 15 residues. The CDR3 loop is CARSLWRQRFATQYF. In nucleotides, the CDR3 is TGTGCCAGAAGCTTATGGCGACAGAGGTTTGCTACGCAGTATTTT.

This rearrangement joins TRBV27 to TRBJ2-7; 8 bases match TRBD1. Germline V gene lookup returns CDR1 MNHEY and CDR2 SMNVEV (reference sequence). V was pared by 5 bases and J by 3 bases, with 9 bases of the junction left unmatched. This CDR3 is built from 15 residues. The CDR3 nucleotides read TGTGCCAGCAGTCCTCGCCCGACAGGGGACTACGAGCAGTACTTC. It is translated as CASSPRPTGDYEQYF.

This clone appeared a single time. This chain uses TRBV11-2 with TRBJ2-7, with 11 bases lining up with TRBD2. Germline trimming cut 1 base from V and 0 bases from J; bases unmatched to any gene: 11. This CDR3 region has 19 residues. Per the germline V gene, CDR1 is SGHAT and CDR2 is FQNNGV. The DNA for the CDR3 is TGTGCCAGCAGCTTAGGGGTAGGGACTAGCGGCTTAAGCTCCTACGAGCAGTACTTC. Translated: CASSLGVGTSGLSSYEQYF.

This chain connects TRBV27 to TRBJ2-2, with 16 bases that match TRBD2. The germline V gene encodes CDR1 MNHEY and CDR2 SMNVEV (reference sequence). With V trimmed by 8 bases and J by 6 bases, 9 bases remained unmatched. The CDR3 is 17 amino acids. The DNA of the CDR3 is TGTGCCAGCCTGGGACTAGCGGGAGGGCCGGGGGCCGGGGAGCTGTTTTTT. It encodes CASLGLAGGPGAGELFF.

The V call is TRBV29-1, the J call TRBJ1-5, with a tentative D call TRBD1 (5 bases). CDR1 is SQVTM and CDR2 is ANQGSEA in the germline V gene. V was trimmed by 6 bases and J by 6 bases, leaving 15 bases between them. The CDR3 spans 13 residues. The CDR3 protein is CSVTGREVQPQHF. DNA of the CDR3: TGCAGCGTAACGGGCAGGGAGGTTCAGCCCCAGCATTTT.

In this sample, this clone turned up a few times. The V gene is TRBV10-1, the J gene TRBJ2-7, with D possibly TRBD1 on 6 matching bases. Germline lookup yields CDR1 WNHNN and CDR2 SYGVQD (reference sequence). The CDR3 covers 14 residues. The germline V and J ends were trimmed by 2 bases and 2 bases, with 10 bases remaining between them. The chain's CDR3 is CASSEVKGAYEQYF. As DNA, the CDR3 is TGCGCCAGCAGTGAGGTTAAGGGGGCCTACGAGCAGTACTTC.